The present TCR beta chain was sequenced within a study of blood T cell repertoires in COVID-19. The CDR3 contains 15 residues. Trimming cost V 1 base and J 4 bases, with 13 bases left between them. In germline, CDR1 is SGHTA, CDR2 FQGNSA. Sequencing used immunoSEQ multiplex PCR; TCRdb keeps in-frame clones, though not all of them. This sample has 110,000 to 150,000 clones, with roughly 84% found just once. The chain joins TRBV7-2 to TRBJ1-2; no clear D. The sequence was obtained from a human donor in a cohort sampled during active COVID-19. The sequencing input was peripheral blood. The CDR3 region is CASSLVPGSIYGYTF. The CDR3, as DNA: TGTGCCAGCAGCTTAGTTCCGGGGTCGATCTATGGCTACACCTTC.